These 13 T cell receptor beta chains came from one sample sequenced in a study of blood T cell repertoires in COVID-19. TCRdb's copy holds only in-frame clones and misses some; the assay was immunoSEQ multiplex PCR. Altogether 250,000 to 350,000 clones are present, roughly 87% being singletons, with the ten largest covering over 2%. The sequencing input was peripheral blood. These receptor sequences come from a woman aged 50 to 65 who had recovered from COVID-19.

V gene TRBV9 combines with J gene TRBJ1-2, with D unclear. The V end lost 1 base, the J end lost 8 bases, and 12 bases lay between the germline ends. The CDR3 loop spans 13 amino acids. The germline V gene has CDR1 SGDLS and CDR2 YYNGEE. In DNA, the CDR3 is TGTGCCAGCAGCGTACCCGGACTTCGGGGCTACACCTTC. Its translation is CASSVPGLRGYTF.

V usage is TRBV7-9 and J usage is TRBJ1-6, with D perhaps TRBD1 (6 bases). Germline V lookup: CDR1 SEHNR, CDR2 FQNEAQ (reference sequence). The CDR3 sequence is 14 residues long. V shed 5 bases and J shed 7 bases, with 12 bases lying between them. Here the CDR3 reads CASSLQRGNSPLHF. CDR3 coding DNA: TGTGCCAGCAGCCTACAGAGGGGGAATTCACCCCTCCACTTT.

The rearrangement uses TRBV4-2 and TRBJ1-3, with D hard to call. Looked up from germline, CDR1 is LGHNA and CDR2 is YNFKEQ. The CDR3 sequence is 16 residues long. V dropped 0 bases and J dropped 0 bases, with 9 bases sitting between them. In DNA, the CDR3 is TGTGCCAGCAGCCAAGATGAGGGTCACTCTGGAAACACCATATATTTT. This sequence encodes CASSQDEGHSGNTIYF.

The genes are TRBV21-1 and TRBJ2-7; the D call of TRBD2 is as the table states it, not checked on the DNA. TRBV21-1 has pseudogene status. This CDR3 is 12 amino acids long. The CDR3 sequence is CASPPRGREQYF. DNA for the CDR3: TGTGCCAGCCCCCCACGGGGGAGGGAGCAGTACTTC.

The DNA for the CDR3 is TGTGCCAGCAGCTTATCAGGGGTAGCTTTCTTT. Translating gives CASSLSGVAFF. The chain carries TRBV5-6 and TRBJ1-1; weak D call: TRBD1 (6 bases). The CDR3 spans 11 residues. Per the germline V gene, CDR1 is SGHDT and CDR2 is YYEEEE. Trimming shortened V by 2 bases and J by 10 bases, and 9 bases separated the two germline ends.

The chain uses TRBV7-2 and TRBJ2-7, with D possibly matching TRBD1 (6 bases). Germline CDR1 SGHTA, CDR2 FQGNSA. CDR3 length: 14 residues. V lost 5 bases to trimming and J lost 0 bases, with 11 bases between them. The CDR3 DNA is TGTGCCAGCAGCCTGACAGGCATCTCCTACGAGCAGTACTTC. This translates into CASSLTGISYEQYF.

The CDR3 protein is CAWRRGGIIPRAEQYF. Here the CDR3 DNA reads TGTGCCTGGCGGAGGGGCGGGATTATCCCCAGAGCCGAGCAGTACTTC. This rearrangement joins TRBV30 to TRBJ2-7; D perhaps matches TRBD2 (6 bases). This CDR3 comprises 16 residues. Germline CDR1 is GTSNPN and CDR2 is SVGIG (reference sequence). Deletions cut 5 bases from V and 6 bases from J, with 26 bases between.

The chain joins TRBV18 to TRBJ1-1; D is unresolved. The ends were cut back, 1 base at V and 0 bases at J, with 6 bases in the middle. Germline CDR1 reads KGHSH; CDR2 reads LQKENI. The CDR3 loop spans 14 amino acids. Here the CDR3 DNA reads TGTGCCAGCTCACCACGGCGGGTGAACACTGAAGCTTTCTTT. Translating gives CASSPRRVNTEAFF. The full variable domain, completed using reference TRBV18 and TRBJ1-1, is NAGVMQNPRHLVRRRGQEARLRCSPMKGHSHVYWYRQLPEEGLKFMVYLQKENIIDESGMPKERFSAEFPKEGPSILRIQQVVRGDSAAYFCASSPRRVNTEAFFGQGTRLTVV.

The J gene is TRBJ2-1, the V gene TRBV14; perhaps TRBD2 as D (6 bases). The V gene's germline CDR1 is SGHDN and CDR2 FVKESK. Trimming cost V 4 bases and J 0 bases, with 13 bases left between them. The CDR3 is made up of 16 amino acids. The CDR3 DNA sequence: TGTGCCAGCAGCCCGAAGTACGGGAGCTCCTACAATGAGCAGTTCTTC. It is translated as CASSPKYGSSYNEQFF.

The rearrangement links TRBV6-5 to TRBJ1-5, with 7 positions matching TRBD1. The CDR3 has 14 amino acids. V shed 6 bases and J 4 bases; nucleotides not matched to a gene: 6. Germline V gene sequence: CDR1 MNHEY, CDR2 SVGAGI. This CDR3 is CASRQDRSNQPQHF. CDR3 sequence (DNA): TGTGCCAGCAGACAGGACAGGTCGAATCAGCCCCAGCATTTT.

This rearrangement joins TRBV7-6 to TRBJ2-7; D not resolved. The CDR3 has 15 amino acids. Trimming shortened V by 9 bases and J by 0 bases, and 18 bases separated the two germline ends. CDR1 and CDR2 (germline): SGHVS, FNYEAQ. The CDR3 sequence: CASFFTRNSSYEQYF. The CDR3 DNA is TGTGCCAGTTTCTTTACGAGGAATTCCTCCTACGAGCAGTACTTC. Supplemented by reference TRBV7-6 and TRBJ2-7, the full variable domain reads GAGVSQSPRYKVTKRGQDVALRCDPISGHVSLYWYRQALGQGPEFLTYFNYEAQQDKSGLPNDRFSAERPEGSISTLTIQRTEQRDSAMYRCASFFTRNSSYEQYFGPGTRLTVT.

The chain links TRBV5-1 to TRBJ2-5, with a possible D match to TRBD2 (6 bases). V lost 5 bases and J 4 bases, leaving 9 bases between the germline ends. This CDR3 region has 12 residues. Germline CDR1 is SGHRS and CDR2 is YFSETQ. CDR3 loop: CASRRDRETQYF. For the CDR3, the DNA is TGCGCCAGCAGGCGGGATAGAGAGACCCAGTACTTC.

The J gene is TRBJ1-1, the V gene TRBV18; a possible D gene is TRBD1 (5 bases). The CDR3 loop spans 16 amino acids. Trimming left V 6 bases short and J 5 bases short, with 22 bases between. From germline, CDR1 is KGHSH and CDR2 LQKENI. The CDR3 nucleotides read TGTGCCAGCTCTCCATCCCTCATTGGGGCTGCGACTGAAGCTTTCTTT. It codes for CASSPSLIGAATEAFF.